This TCR beta chain was captured by sequencing in a study of OX40 agonist ivuxolimab in advanced cancers. Study at large: An agonistic anti-OX40 (CD134) antibody, ivuxolimab, was used to treat the patients.

With V trimmed by 0 bases and J by 6 bases, 11 bases remained unmatched. The CDR3 runs to 17 residues. Germline V gives CDR1 SGDLS, CDR2 YYNGEE. The repertoire was sequenced with immunoSEQ multiplex PCR; TCRdb's copy has only in-frame clones and lacks some. In the table there are about 79,000 clones, less than 95% of which are singletons. The chain carries TRBV9 and TRBJ2-1; 8 bases align to TRBD1. The clonotype originates from an adult with an advanced solid tumor such as melanoma, head and neck, liver or kidney cancer. The sample here was CD4+ or CD8+ T cells sorted from blood, taken in a trial of the OX40 agonist ivuxolimab. CDR3 DNA: TGTGCCAGCAGCGTAGTCGGACAGGGTTATTTCTCCAATGAGCAGTTCTTC. Translation gives CASSVVGQGYFSNEQFF.